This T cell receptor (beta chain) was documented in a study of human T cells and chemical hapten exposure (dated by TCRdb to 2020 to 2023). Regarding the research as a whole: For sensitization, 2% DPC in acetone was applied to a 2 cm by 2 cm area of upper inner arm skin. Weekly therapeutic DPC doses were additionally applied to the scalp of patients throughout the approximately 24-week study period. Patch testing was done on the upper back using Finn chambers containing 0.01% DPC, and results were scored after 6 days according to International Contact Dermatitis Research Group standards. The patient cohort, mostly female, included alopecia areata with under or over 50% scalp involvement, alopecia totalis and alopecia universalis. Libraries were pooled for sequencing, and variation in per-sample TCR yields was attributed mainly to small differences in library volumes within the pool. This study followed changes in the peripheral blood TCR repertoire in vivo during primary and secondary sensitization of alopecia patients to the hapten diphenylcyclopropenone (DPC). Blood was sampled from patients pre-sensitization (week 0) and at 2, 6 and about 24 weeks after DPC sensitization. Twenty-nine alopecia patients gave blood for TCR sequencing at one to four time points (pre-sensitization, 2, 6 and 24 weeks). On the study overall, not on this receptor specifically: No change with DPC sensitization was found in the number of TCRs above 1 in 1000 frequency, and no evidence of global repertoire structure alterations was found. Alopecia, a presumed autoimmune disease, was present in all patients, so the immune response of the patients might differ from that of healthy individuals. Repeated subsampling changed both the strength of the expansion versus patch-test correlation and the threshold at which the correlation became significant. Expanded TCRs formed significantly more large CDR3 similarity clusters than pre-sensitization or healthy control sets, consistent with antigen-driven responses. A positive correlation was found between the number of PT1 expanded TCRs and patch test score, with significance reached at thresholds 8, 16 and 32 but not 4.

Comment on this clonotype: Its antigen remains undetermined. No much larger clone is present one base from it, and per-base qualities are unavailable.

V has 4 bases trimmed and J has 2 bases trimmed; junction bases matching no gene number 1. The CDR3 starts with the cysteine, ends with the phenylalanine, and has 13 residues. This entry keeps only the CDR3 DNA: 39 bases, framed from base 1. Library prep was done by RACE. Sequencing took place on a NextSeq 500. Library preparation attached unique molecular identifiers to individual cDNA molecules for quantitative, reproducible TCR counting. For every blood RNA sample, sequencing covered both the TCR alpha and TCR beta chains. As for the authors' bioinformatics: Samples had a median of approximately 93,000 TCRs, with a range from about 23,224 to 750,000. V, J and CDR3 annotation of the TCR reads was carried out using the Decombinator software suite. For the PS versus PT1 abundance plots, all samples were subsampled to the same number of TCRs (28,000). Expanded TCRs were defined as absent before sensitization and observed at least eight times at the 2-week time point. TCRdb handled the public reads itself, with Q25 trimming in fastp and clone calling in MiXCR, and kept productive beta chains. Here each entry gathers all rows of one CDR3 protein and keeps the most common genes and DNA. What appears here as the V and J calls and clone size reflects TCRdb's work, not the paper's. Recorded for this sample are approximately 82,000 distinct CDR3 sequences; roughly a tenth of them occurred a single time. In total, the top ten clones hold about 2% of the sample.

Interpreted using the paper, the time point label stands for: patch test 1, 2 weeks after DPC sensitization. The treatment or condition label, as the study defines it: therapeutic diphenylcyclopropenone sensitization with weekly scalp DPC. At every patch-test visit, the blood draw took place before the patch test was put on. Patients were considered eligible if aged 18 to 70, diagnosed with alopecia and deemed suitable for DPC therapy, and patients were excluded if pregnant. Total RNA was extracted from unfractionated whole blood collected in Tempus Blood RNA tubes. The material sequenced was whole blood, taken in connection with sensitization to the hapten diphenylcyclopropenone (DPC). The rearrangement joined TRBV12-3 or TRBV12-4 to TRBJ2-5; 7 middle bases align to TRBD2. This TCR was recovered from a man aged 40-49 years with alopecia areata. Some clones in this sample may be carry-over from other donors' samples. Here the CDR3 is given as CASSYSGQETQYF. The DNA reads TGTGCCAGCAGTTATAGCGGGCAAGAGACCCAGTACTTC.